A selection of T cell receptor beta chains follows, all from one sample in a study of cytomegalovirus exposure and HLA in healthy donors. TCRdb keeps only in-frame clones here, not all; method: immunoSEQ multiplex PCR. The table includes about 180,000 clones, around 80% detected once. The sample taken for sequencing was PBMCs. These receptors all come from a girl aged 5 to 17 in good health and CMV-seropositive. Both conserved end residues are part of each CDR3. Each record gives: J gene, V gene, CDR3 protein.

j_gene: TRBJ1-2; v_gene: TRBV5-5; CDR3aa: CASSLEDRERGGYTF
j_gene: TRBJ2-7; v_gene: TRBV4-1; CDR3aa: CASSQVYPGASYEQYF
j_gene: TRBJ1-1; v_gene: TRBV29-1; CDR3aa: CSVVRGGGKKYTEAFF
j_gene: TRBJ1-3; v_gene: TRBV4-2; CDR3aa: CASSQEGRQGGGNTIYF
j_gene: TRBJ2-1; v_gene: TRBV4-2; CDR3aa: CASSRGGNKFF
j_gene: TRBJ2-5; v_gene: TRBV18; CDR3aa: CASSPQRPGEGETQYF
j_gene: TRBJ2-7; v_gene: TRBV5-4; CDR3aa: CASSFFMYEQYF
j_gene: TRBJ1-2; v_gene: TRBV29-1; CDR3aa: CSVAGQGAAGYTF
j_gene: TRBJ2-2; v_gene: TRBV27; CDR3aa: CASSLFQITTGELFF
j_gene: TRBJ2-3; v_gene: TRBV7-9; CDR3aa: CASSFDDSGDSTDTQYF
j_gene: TRBJ1-1; v_gene: TRBV6-1; CDR3aa: CASSEVTLNTEAFF
j_gene: TRBJ2-1; v_gene: TRBV9; CDR3aa: CASSVAGETYNEQFF
j_gene: TRBJ1-1; v_gene: TRBV4-1; CDR3aa: CASSPWANTEAFF
j_gene: TRBJ2-7; v_gene: TRBV5-1; CDR3aa: CASSPDGSTYEQYF
j_gene: TRBJ2-7; v_gene: TRBV5-1; CDR3aa: CASSPQVAREQYF
j_gene: TRBJ2-7; v_gene: TRBV6-1; CDR3aa: CASSWERHEQYF
j_gene: TRBJ2-7; v_gene: TRBV5-1; CDR3aa: CASGVGAAPIHEQYF
j_gene: TRBJ2-2; v_gene: TRBV30; CDR3aa: CACRSGTLTGELFF
j_gene: TRBJ2-2; v_gene: TRBV14; CDR3aa: CARNTLRGFNTGELFF
j_gene: TRBJ2-3; v_gene: TRBV27; CDR3aa: CASSSGMEDTQYF
j_gene: TRBJ1-2; v_gene: TRBV27; CDR3aa: CASSLGGLGGYTF
j_gene: TRBJ2-2; v_gene: TRBV7-2; CDR3aa: CASSPTGTVGELFF
j_gene: TRBJ1-6; v_gene: TRBV29-1; CDR3aa: CSVELGAGSPLHF
j_gene: TRBJ1-3; v_gene: TRBV7-7; CDR3aa: CASSLDAGSGNTIYF
j_gene: TRBJ2-1; v_gene: TRBV6-6; CDR3aa: CASTGGGLRRNEQFF
j_gene: TRBJ2-3; v_gene: TRBV27; CDR3aa: CASSIGAERSQYF
j_gene: TRBJ2-5; v_gene: TRBV15; CDR3aa: CATEREGRHFGIQETQYF
j_gene: TRBJ2-7; v_gene: TRBV2; CDR3aa: CASSELREHSYEQYF
j_gene: TRBJ2-1; v_gene: TRBV5-1; CDR3aa: CASTSGGSYNEQFF
j_gene: TRBJ2-5; v_gene: TRBV27; CDR3aa: CASSLGGGRQETQYF
j_gene: TRBJ1-2; v_gene: TRBV5-8; CDR3aa: CASSSVSQGAVRYGYTF
j_gene: TRBJ1-1; v_gene: TRBV28; CDR3aa: CASSSGGRLNTEAFF
j_gene: TRBJ2-1; v_gene: TRBV18; CDR3aa: CASSRYNNEQFF
j_gene: TRBJ1-1; v_gene: TRBV5-1; CDR3aa: CASSLASENTEAFF
j_gene: TRBJ2-6; v_gene: TRBV11-2; CDR3aa: CASSLTEVNVLTF
j_gene: TRBJ1-2; v_gene: TRBV6-5; CDR3aa: CASPQGALYGYTF
j_gene: TRBJ2-4; v_gene: TRBV5-1; CDR3aa: CASSLEIAGPFVGKNIQYF
j_gene: TRBJ2-1; v_gene: TRBV5-1; CDR3aa: CASSLLDRDEQFF
j_gene: TRBJ2-7; v_gene: TRBV5-1; CDR3aa: CASSPGGGPEQYF
j_gene: TRBJ2-3; v_gene: TRBV10-3; CDR3aa: CAISVGLASTDTQYF
j_gene: TRBJ1-2; v_gene: TRBV19; CDR3aa: CASSSPTGGIGGYTF
j_gene: TRBJ2-5; v_gene: TRBV7-2; CDR3aa: CASRAPDRGMKTQYF
j_gene: TRBJ1-2; v_gene: TRBV27; CDR3aa: CASSWATGTPYYGYTF
j_gene: TRBJ1-2; v_gene: TRBV19; CDR3aa: CASSYGGGWDGYTF
j_gene: TRBJ2-1; v_gene: TRBV19; CDR3aa: CASSIARTEQFF
j_gene: TRBJ1-1; v_gene: TRBV29-1; CDR3aa: CSVEKGDSLMNTEAFF
j_gene: TRBJ1-2; v_gene: TRBV23-1; CDR3aa: CASSRRQQENYGYTF
j_gene: TRBJ1-2; v_gene: TRBV4-3; CDR3aa: CASSPRGYGTGGDHGYTF
j_gene: TRBJ2-2; v_gene: TRBV4-1; CDR3aa: CASSPLGGRVSTGELFF
j_gene: TRBJ2-7; v_gene: TRBV30; CDR3aa: CAWRRTSVSYEQYF
j_gene: TRBJ2-1; v_gene: TRBV7-9; CDR3aa: CASSLPALAGGLDEQFF
j_gene: TRBJ1-1; v_gene: TRBV29-1; CDR3aa: CSVTRTGVNTEAFF
j_gene: TRBJ1-1; v_gene: TRBV19; CDR3aa: CASSIWGRGTEAFF
j_gene: TRBJ1-1; v_gene: TRBV11-3; CDR3aa: CASSLDQAPGGETFF
j_gene: TRBJ2-7; v_gene: TRBV27; CDR3aa: CASRAQGPYEQYF